The TCR beta chain described here comes from a study of cytomegalovirus exposure and HLA in healthy donors. On the study more broadly: Roughly 80 million unique TCRs from HLA-typed donors were held in an early data release. The study's findings and limits: CMV serostatus stood as the only immune exposure information on hand. Analyses of presence and absence presupposed an approximately uniform sequencing depth across donors. The study listed 150 to 200 cytomegalovirus-associated TCR beta chains.

Germline V gives CDR1 MNHEY, CDR2 SMNVEV (reference sequence). The CDR3 is 17 amino acids. Germline trimming cut 5 bases from V and 3 bases from J; bases unmatched to any gene: 10. The PCR ran on 60 Vbeta and 13 Jbeta primers. Sequenced by immunoSEQ multiplex PCR; TCRdb stores in-frame clones only, minus some. This sample carries nearly 110,000 clones, roughly four fifths of them seen once, and the ten largest clones take 5% to 7.5%. This clone was seen just once. Its antigen is not known. The TCR originated in a woman between 45 and 65 years old in good health and CMV-seropositive. The sequencing input was PBMCs. V gene TRBV27 combines with J gene TRBJ1-2; 12 bases fit TRBD1. CDR3 nucleotide sequence: TGTGCCAGCAGTCCTTCCGGGACAGGGGGCCGGGACTATGGCTACACCTTC. Its protein is CASSPSGTGGRDYGYTF.